The sample holds many counts of the clone carrying this TCR beta chain. Its antigen remains unknown. Sequencing libraries for TCR beta were prepared with iRepertoire HTBI primers and Arm-PCR of CDR3 regions. TCRdb called the multiplex PCR reads again in MiXCR, with one record for every CDR3 protein. The repertoire holds roughly 520,000 distinct CDR3 sequences, around 12% seen once, with roughly 8.9% in the top ten. Regarding time point: newly diagnosed GD, antithyroid drugs for less than 3 months. After RNA was extracted from PBMCs, the TCR library was made from it. These data come from a study of regulatory T cells in long-lasting Graves disease. Broader study findings: Accuracy could have been hurt by small sample size.

Germline CDR1 and CDR2: LGHDT and YNNKEL (reference sequence). V dropped 4 bases and J dropped 11; count of bases not matched to a gene: 4. This CDR3 is built from 12 residues. The data also belong to a second study, concerning T cells in Graves' hyperthyroidism and ophthalmopathy. That publication notes: Absence of ophthalmopathy progression within 18 months defined stable Graves' hyperthyroidism. Carried out on the TCR CDR3, a first-round RT-PCR used the HTBI primer set.

The V and J genes are TRBV3-1 and TRBJ2-4, with 8 nucleotides matching TRBD1. This TCR was recovered from a woman in her 30s with Graves disease. Sequenced here: peripheral blood mononuclear cells (PBMCs), sampled at new diagnosis, from a patient treated with antithyroid drugs. The chain's CDR3 is CASSPDRGVQYF. The CDR3, as DNA: TGTGCCAGCAGCCCTGACAGGGGAGTTCAGTACTTC.